The clone carrying this T cell receptor (beta chain) was counted only a few times. This sample was taken from a study of patients and donors after allogeneic stem cell transplantation. Using its own MiXCR run on the RT-PCR reads, TCRdb lists one record per CDR3 protein. The table shows some 200,000 distinct CDR3 sequences, with around two fifths occurring only once. Germline CDR1 reads SGHDT; CDR2 reads YYEEEE. Trimming pared 0 bases from V and 2 bases from J, leaving 6 bases between. The CDR3 spans 14 residues. Sequences were obtained from blood, either unsorted or a sorted T cell fraction (not recorded which). V usage is TRBV5-6 and J usage is TRBJ1-3; D is unresolved. The clonotype was recovered from a human donor who was either an allogeneic HSCT recipient or a stem cell or donor lymphocyte infusion donor (not recorded which). It is not recorded whose cells these are; they may come from a transplant donor. The CDR3 DNA reads as TGTGCCAGCAGCTTGGTGGGAACTGGAAACACCATATATTTT. This translates into CASSLVGTGNTIYF.